The 9 T cell receptor beta chains below were found in one sample sequenced in a study of glioma-infiltrating T cells (dated by TCRdb to the mid-2010s). Sequenced on an Illumina MiSeq. TCR alpha and beta CDR3 regions were amplified with the iRepertoire nested amplicon-rescue multiplex PCR (arm-PCR) platform from RNA. In-frame beta chains were kept once TCRdb had trimmed the public reads at Q25 with fastp and called clones with MiXCR. When rows share a CDR3 protein, they turn into one entry using the most common DNA and genes. The sample yields roughly 350,000 distinct CDR3 sequences; roughly two fifths were counted once. The leading ten clones occupy around 11% of the sample. The sequencing sample was made of glioma tissue, nonneoplastic brain tissue, or PBMCs (not recorded which). The receptors were gathered from a human donor with low-grade glioma or glioblastoma, undergoing nonglioma brain surgery, or in good health (not recorded which).

CDR3 sequence reads: CSARGRRTGWGLAQHF. For the CDR3, the DNA is TGCAGTGCTAGAGGGCGAAGAACAGGGTGGGGTTTGGCCCAGCATTTT. V and J are TRBV20-1 and TRBJ1-5; possibly TRBD1 for D (6 bases). The CDR3 is 16 amino acids. V was trimmed by 1 base and J by 11 bases, leaving 24 bases between them. Germline V lookup: CDR1 DFQATT, CDR2 SNEGSKA (reference sequence).

This clonotype was picked up many times. The J gene is TRBJ2-3, the V gene TRBV15; 12 bases are a match to TRBD2. The junction had 2 bases not matched to a gene; V was cut back by 1 base and J by 6 bases. Germline CDR1 is LNHNV and CDR2 is YYDKDF (reference sequence). The CDR3 contains 15 residues. CDR3 sequence (DNA): TGTGCCACCAGCAGAGTCACTAGCGGGAGGGATACGCAGTATTTT. This gives the protein CATSRVTSGRDTQYF.

This clonotype showed up just a few times. DNA for the CDR3: TGTGCCATCAGGTACCAGACAGGGGAAACTGAAGCTTTCTTT. It yields the protein CAIRYQTGETEAFF. This chain links TRBV10-3 with TRBJ1-1, with 8 bases fitting TRBD1. Per the germline V gene, CDR1 is ENHRY and CDR2 is SYGVKD. Trimming took 6 bases from V and 5 from J; bases not matched to a gene: 8. The CDR3 covers 14 residues.

Ten or more counts support this clonotype. This chain connects TRBV6-2 or TRBV6-3 to TRBJ2-1, with D perhaps matching TRBD1 (6 bases). V was clipped by 5 bases and J by 5 bases, with 7 bases between them. CDR1 and CDR2 (germline): MNHEY, SVGEGT. The CDR3 totals 12 residues. CDR3 region: CASSPGDNEQFF. DNA of the CDR3: TGTGCCAGCAGTCCAGGGGACAATGAGCAGTTCTTC.

The chain is built from TRBV7-2 and TRBJ2-1; 8 positions agree with TRBD2. The J segment lost 2 bases and the V segment lost 5 bases, leaving 11 bases of the junction unmatched. CDR1 and CDR2 (germline): SGHTA, FQGNSA. The CDR3 consists of 17 residues. CDR3 in DNA: TGTGCCAGCAGCCAAGGGCCACTAGCGGTACCCTACAATGAGCAGTTCTTC. Its translation: CASSQGPLAVPYNEQFF.

In the case of this clonotype: A read error may produce the germline difference seen at one junction end. The chain is built from TRBV25-1 and TRBJ2-5, with D perhaps TRBD1 (6 bases). The germline V gene encodes CDR1 MGHDK and CDR2 SYGVNS. The CDR3 runs to 16 residues. In DNA form, the CDR3 reads TGTGCCAGCAGCGAATATTTACAGGGTCTAGGAGGGACCCAGTACTTC. It specifies CASSEYLQGLGGTQYF.

The chain is built from TRBV25-1 and TRBJ1-2; 7 nucleotides align to TRBD1. This CDR3 contains 17 residues. The V gene's germline CDR1 is MGHDK and CDR2 SYGVNS. Trimming removed 3 bases from V and 6 bases from J; junction bases left unmatched: 16. Written as DNA, the CDR3 is TGTGCCAGCAGTGACCACTCGCACAGGGGACCAGGGGATGGCTACACCTTC. Translating gives CASSDHSHRGPGDGYTF.

V usage is TRBV15 and J usage is TRBJ2-3; 8 nucleotides agree with TRBD2. The germline gives CDR1 LNHNV, CDR2 YYDKDF (reference sequence). The CDR3 covers 17 residues. The ends lost 0 bases at V and 0 bases at J; junction bases unmatched: 5. The CDR3 DNA reads as TGTGCCACCAGCAGAGATCAGGCGGGAGGTAGCACAGATACGCAGTATTTT. As protein: CATSRDQAGGSTDTQYF.

The CDR3 coding sequence is TGTGCCAGCAGTTTCATTATCTTTGTGTCCACAGATACGCAGTATTTT. Protein: CASSFIIFVSTDTQYF. The chain carries TRBV27 and TRBJ2-3; D is unresolved. Trimming removed 3 bases from V and 2 bases from J, with 15 bases in between. This CDR3 contains 16 residues. Germline V CDR1 and CDR2: MNHEY, SMNVEV (reference sequence).